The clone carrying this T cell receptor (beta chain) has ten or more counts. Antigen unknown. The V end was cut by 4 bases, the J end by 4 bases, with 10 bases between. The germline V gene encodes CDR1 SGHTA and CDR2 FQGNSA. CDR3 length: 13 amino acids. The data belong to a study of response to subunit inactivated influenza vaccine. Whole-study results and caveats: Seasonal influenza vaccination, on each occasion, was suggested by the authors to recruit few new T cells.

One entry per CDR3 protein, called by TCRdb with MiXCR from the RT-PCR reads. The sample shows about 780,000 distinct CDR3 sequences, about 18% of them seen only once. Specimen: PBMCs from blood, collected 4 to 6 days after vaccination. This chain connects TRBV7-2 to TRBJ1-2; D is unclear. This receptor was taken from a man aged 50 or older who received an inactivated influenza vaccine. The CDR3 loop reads CASSSVNLYGYTF. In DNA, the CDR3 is TGTGCCAGCAGCTCAGTGAACCTCTATGGCTACACCTTC.